Presented here are 27 T cell receptor beta chains from one specimen sequenced in a study of regulatory T cells in long-lasting Graves disease (TCRdb year 2021). The time point tag for this specimen amounts to: persistent/refractory GD, antithyroid drugs over 5 years with positive TRAb. For both TCR sequencing and RNA sequencing, RNA was extracted from PBMCs using TRIzol. Libraries came from multiplex PCR. Data came from an Illumina HiSeq 4000. iRepertoire HTBI primers and Arm-PCR amplification of CDR3 regions were used to construct TCR beta libraries. The public sequencing data were trimmed at Q25 with fastp and processed into clonotypes with MiXCR by TCRdb, which kept only in-frame beta chains. When rows share a CDR3 protein, they turn into one entry using the most common DNA and genes. In all, the sample holds about 660,000 distinct CDR3 sequences, and around 30% of those were seen once. The ten top clones hold about two fifths of the sample.

Sequenced material: peripheral blood mononuclear cells (PBMCs), taken when the disease was refractory, from a patient treated with antithyroid drugs. Receptors originate from a female donor with Graves disease.

This clonotype was picked up a small number of times. This chain uses TRBV12-3 or TRBV12-4 with TRBJ1-1, with 12 positions matching TRBD1. With 5 bases clipped from V and 0 bases from J, the junction kept 7 bases outside the gene matches. The CDR3 loop spans 17 amino acids. CDR3 protein: CASSKGQGALMNTEAFF. The CDR3 nucleotides are TGTGCCAGCAGTAAGGGACAGGGGGCTCTGATGAACACTGAAGCTTTCTTT.

Worth noting for this clonotype: The junction departs from the called germline gene at one end, perhaps through a read error. The V call is TRBV2, the J call TRBJ2-4; possibly TRBD1 or TRBD2 for D (5 bases each). This CDR3 region has 15 residues. Germline V CDR1 and CDR2: SNHLY, FYNNEI. Here the CDR3 DNA reads TGTGCCAGCAGTGAGGGGGAGATAGCCAGAAACATTCAGTACTTC. This translates into CASSEGEIARNIQYF.

The CDR3 spells CASSQRGRVRAETQYF. The CDR3 DNA reads as TGTGCCAGCAGCCAAAGGGGCAGGGTGCGCGCGGAGACCCAGTACTTC. The chain recombines TRBV3-1 with TRBJ2-5, with D perhaps matching TRBD1 (5 bases). Trimming took 2 bases from V and 5 from J, leaving 18 bases between them. Per germline, CDR1 LGHDT and CDR2 YNNKEL (reference sequence). The CDR3 loop spans 16 amino acids.

This clonotype occurred a few times. The chain's CDR3 is CSARRTGDNQPQHF. Here the CDR3 DNA reads TGCAGTGCGCGAAGGACAGGGGACAATCAGCCCCAGCATTTT. This rearrangement joins TRBV20-1 to TRBJ1-5; 9 bases are a match to TRBD1. CDR1 is DFQATT and CDR2 is SNEGSKA in the germline V gene (reference sequence). There are 14 residues in the CDR3. The V gene end was trimmed by 6 bases and the J gene end by 3 bases; junction bases not matched to a gene: 6.

The V call is TRBV7-9, the J call TRBJ2-7, with TRBD2 matching 14 bases. J was trimmed by 8 bases and V by 5 bases; bases with no gene match: 8. The CDR3 sequence is 15 residues long. Germline V gene sequence: CDR1 SEHNR, CDR2 FQNEAQ (reference sequence). Here the CDR3 DNA reads TGTGCCAGCAGCAATTCGACTAGCGGGAGGGCCAAGCAGTACTTC. Residues: CASSNSTSGRAKQYF.

Only a few counts were recorded for this clonotype. CDR3 amino acids: CASGQSGNTIYF. DNA for the CDR3: TGTGCCAGCGGACAGTCTGGAAACACCATATATTTT. This chain connects TRBV6-1 to TRBJ1-3, with D possibly TRBD1 on 6 matching bases. CDR1 and CDR2 (germline): MNHNS, SASEGT. The CDR3 totals 12 residues. The ends were cut back, 8 bases at V and 1 base at J, with 6 bases in the middle.

There are a few counts of this clonotype. The gene calls are TRBV12-3 or TRBV12-4 and TRBJ1-1; TRBD1 might be the D (6 bases). V shed 6 bases and J shed 4 bases, with 21 bases lying between them. This CDR3 region has 16 residues. The CDR3, as DNA: TGTGCCAGCAGCCGCTCCTCCGGGGGGGCGCGCACTGAAGCTTTCTTT. It translates to CASSRSSGGARTEAFF.

This clonotype appeared a few times. The rearrangement uses TRBV5-1 and TRBJ2-4, with D possibly TRBD1 on 7 matching bases. The CDR3 sequence is 16 residues long. The V end lost 4 bases, the J end lost 12 bases, and 26 bases lay between the germline ends. Germline CDR1 SGHRS, CDR2 YFSETQ. CDR3 amino acids: CASSGGTASGIVNQYF. CDR3 bases: TGCGCCAGCAGCGGGGGGACAGCCTCGGGAATTGTTAATCAGTACTTC.

This sequence joins TRBV12-3 or TRBV12-4 and TRBJ2-6, with D perhaps assigned TRBD1 or TRBD2 (6 bases each). This CDR3 contains 17 residues. Deletions cut 5 bases from V and 4 bases from J, with 18 bases between. CDR3 DNA sequence: TGTGCCAGCAGTCCCAGGCCGGGGGCGCAGGGGGCCAACGTCCTGACTTTC. Translating gives CASSPRPGAQGANVLTF.

This clonotype was seen only a few times. This sequence joins TRBV2 and TRBJ1-5; D might be TRBD1 (6 bases). V lost 6 bases and J 6 bases, leaving 18 bases between the germline ends. The CDR3 sequence is 15 residues long. The V gene's germline CDR1 is SNHLY and CDR2 FYNNEI. This chain's CDR3 is CASRVDRNPSQPQHF. CDR3 sequence (DNA): TGTGCCAGCAGAGTTGACAGGAACCCCAGTCAGCCCCAGCATTTT. The full variable domain, completed using reference TRBV2 and TRBJ1-5, is EPEVTQTPSHQVTQMGQEVILRCVPISNHLYFYWYRQILGQKVEFLVSFYNNEISEKSEIFDDQFSVERPDGSNFTLKIRSTKLEDSAMYFCASRVDRNPSQPQHFGDGTRLSIL.

This clonotype appeared a few times. The chain carries TRBV15 and TRBJ1-2; maybe TRBD1 (6 bases). Between the trimmed V and J ends, which lost 1 base and 4 bases, there was a span of 13 bases. The germline gives CDR1 LNHNV, CDR2 YYDKDF (reference sequence). CDR3 length equals 15 residues. The CDR3 DNA reads as TGTGCCACCAGCAGAGTTGGGGGGACAAGCTATGGCTACACCTTC. This codes for CATSRVGGTSYGYTF.

Of note for this clonotype: Given a much more abundant clone one base away, this may be a read error. This chain links TRBV28 with TRBJ1-1; D gene ambiguous. Between the trimmed V and J ends, which lost 8 bases and 0 bases, there was a span of 13 bases. CDR1 and CDR2 (germline): MDHEN, SYDVKM. The CDR3 totals 14 residues. The CDR3 sequence: CASGDGVMNTEAFF. CDR3 sequence (DNA): TGTGCCAGCGGCGACGGGGTGATGAACACTGAAGCTTTCTTT.

This clonotype was seen once. This sequence joins TRBV7-2 and TRBJ1-6; perhaps TRBD1 as D (6 bases). Germline V gene sequence: CDR1 SGHTA, CDR2 FQGNSA. Trimming stripped 5 bases from V and 8 bases from J, with 10 bases between. The CDR3 has 13 residues. CDR3 bases: TGTGCCAGCAGCCCATACAGGGATTCACCCCTCCACTTT. Protein sequence: CASSPYRDSPLHF.

The chain recombines TRBV20-1 with TRBJ2-5; TRBD1 aligns across 7 bases. V gave up 4 bases and J gave up 5 bases; unmatched junction bases: 7. CDR1 is DFQATT, CDR2 SNEGSKA, per germline (reference sequence). The CDR3 runs to 13 residues. The CDR3 protein is CSANDRVSETQYF. The CDR3 region has the DNA TGCAGTGCTAACGACAGGGTTAGCGAGACCCAGTACTTC.

There are many counts of this clonotype. The rearrangement joins TRBV28 to TRBJ1-2, with D perhaps matching TRBD1 (6 bases). There are 13 residues in the CDR3. Germline lookup yields CDR1 MDHEN and CDR2 SYDVKM. V was trimmed by 2 bases and J by 8 bases, leaving 12 bases between them. CDR3 coding DNA: TGTGCCAGCAGTTTAGGCCAGGGGCTAGGCTACACCTTC. Its protein is CASSLGQGLGYTF.

The chain combines TRBV6-2 or TRBV6-3 with TRBJ2-2; 9 bases are shared with TRBD2. V lost 0 bases to trimming and J lost 6 bases; unmatched junction nucleotides: 2. The CDR3 runs 15 residues. CDR1 and CDR2 from the germline V gene are MNHEY and SVGEGT. CDR3 coding DNA: TGTGCCAGCAGTTACTCGATAGCGGGAGCCGGGGAGCTGTTTTTT. Translated: CASSYSIAGAGELFF.

This clonotype showed up just a few times. CDR3 protein: CASSNQGRAKEQYF. CDR3 sequence (DNA): TGTGCCAGCAGCAACCAGGGGCGGGCTAAGGAGCAGTACTTC. The chain carries TRBV6-1 and TRBJ2-7; D is possibly TRBD1 (6 bases). V lost 6 bases, J lost 7 bases, and 19 bases lay in between. The germline gives CDR1 MNHNS, CDR2 SASEGT. This CDR3 has 14 residues.

This chain uses TRBV2 with TRBJ2-3, with 9 bases lining up with TRBD2. Germline V gene data show CDR1 as SNHLY and CDR2 as FYNNEI. The CDR3 extends over 13 amino acids. The junction had 5 bases not matched to a gene; V was cut back by 7 bases and J by 6 bases. The CDR3 bases are TGTGCCAGCACGCGGGAGGGCCCCGATACGCAGTATTTT. Amino acid sequence: CASTREGPDTQYF.

The V call is TRBV4-1, the J call TRBJ1-5, with D tentatively TRBD1 (6 bases). Germline V CDR1 and CDR2: MGHRA, YSYEKL. The CDR3 runs 15 residues. Trimming removed 2 bases at V and 9 bases at J, with 17 bases between. In nucleotides, the CDR3 is TGCGCCAGCAGCCAACAGGGGCAGGAGCAAGTGCCCCAGCATTTT. Its protein product is CASSQQGQEQVPQHF.

There are many counts of this clonotype. The J gene is TRBJ1-2, the V gene TRBV30; D uncertain. Germline V lookup: CDR1 GTSNPN, CDR2 SVGIG (reference sequence). CDR3 length: 13 residues. The V end was cut by 4 bases, the J end by 14 bases, with 23 bases between. DNA of the CDR3: TGTGCCTGGAATCAAAACATCCTAGAAGCATGGACCTTC. This codes for CAWNQNILEAWTF.

The rearrangement uses TRBV6-2 or TRBV6-3 and TRBJ1-1; weak D call: TRBD1 (6 bases). Trimming removed 2 bases from V and 6 bases from J, with 10 bases in between. This CDR3 contains 13 residues. Per germline, CDR1 MNHEY and CDR2 SVGEGT. DNA for the CDR3: TGTGCCAGCAGTTACATGGGGGCTGCTGAAGCTTTCTTT. Amino acids: CASSYMGAAEAFF.

The CDR3 region is CASRLSGGHTEAFF. The DNA for the CDR3 is TGTGCCAGCAGGCTCTCGGGGGGACACACTGAAGCTTTCTTT. The V and J genes are TRBV6-2 or TRBV6-3 and TRBJ1-1; D is possibly TRBD1 (5 bases). The V gene's germline CDR1 is MNHEY and CDR2 SVGEGT. The CDR3 is 14 amino acids. V was trimmed by 6 bases and J by 3 bases, leaving 14 bases between them.

This clonotype has more than one count but fewer than ten. The chain joins TRBV25-1 to TRBJ1-6, with 9 positions matching TRBD1. With V trimmed by 3 bases and J by 0 bases, 3 bases remained unmatched. This CDR3 spans 17 amino acids. CDR1 is MGHDK, CDR2 SYGVNS, per germline. The CDR3 protein is CASSDGTGSSYNSPLHF. CDR3 coding DNA: TGTGCCAGCAGTGACGGGACAGGGAGCTCCTATAATTCACCCCTCCACTTT.

The V and J genes are TRBV28 and TRBJ1-2; 8 bases match TRBD1. The CDR3 has 17 residues. Germline assignment: CDR1 MDHEN and CDR2 SYDVKM. V gave up 4 bases and J gave up 4 bases; unmatched junction bases: 14. The DNA of the CDR3 is TGTGCCAGCAGTTCTGTCCTAGGACAGGGTTCGCTCTATGGCTACACCTTC. Translating it yields CASSSVLGQGSLYGYTF.

The CDR3 DNA follows: TGTGCCAGCAGTTTGCGCTTGTTTGTAGGGGAAAAACTGTTTTTT. Its protein is CASSLRLFVGEKLFF. This chain uses TRBV28 with TRBJ1-4; D not certain. Germline V gives CDR1 MDHEN, CDR2 SYDVKM. Trimming took off 3 bases at V and 8 bases at J, with 16 bases between the two ends. This CDR3 comprises 15 residues.

This chain connects TRBV28 to TRBJ1-2; 7 bases are a match to TRBD1. The CDR3 length is 14 residues. Germline V gene data show CDR1 as MDHEN and CDR2 as SYDVKM. J lost 4 bases, V lost 6 bases, and 8 bases had no gene match. The CDR3 DNA reads TGTGCCAGCAGCACCCCGGGACAGTTCTATGGCTACACCTTC. Amino acids: CASSTPGQFYGYTF.

J is TRBJ1-5 and V is TRBV20-1; maybe TRBD1 (6 bases). Germline V CDR1 and CDR2: DFQATT, SNEGSKA (reference sequence). V was trimmed by 1 base and J by 6 bases, leaving 16 bases between them. The CDR3 runs to 15 residues. This CDR3 reads CSARVGRGAAQPQHF. CDR3 nucleotide sequence: TGCAGTGCTAGAGTAGGTCGGGGGGCGGCTCAGCCCCAGCATTTT.